This T cell receptor (beta chain) was obtained from a study of type 1 regulatory T cells. Turning to the study itself: T-allo10 is an in vitro-generated, Tr1-enriched CD4 T cell product specific for alloantigen. Regarding the study as a whole: Compared with non-Tr1 cells, Tr1 cells showed a narrower TCR repertoire.

TCRdb re-derived calls from the reads in MiXCR, one entry per CDR3 protein. The sample carries 63,000 or so distinct CDR3 sequences, almost 50% recorded once. Concerning this clonotype: Its antigen is not known.

The sample comprised cultured non-Tr1 T cells, either the whole culture or a sorted T cell fraction (not recorded which). The source is a human donor in good health.

The CDR3 DNA is TGCGCCAGCAGCTTATTGGAAACTGGGGCCAACGTCCTGACTTTC. Protein sequence: CASSLLETGANVLTF. V gene TRBV5-1 combines with J gene TRBJ2-6, with unresolved D. V was pared by 2 bases and J by 2 bases, with 8 bases between. Germline V CDR1 and CDR2: SGHRS, YFSETQ. The CDR3 runs 15 residues.